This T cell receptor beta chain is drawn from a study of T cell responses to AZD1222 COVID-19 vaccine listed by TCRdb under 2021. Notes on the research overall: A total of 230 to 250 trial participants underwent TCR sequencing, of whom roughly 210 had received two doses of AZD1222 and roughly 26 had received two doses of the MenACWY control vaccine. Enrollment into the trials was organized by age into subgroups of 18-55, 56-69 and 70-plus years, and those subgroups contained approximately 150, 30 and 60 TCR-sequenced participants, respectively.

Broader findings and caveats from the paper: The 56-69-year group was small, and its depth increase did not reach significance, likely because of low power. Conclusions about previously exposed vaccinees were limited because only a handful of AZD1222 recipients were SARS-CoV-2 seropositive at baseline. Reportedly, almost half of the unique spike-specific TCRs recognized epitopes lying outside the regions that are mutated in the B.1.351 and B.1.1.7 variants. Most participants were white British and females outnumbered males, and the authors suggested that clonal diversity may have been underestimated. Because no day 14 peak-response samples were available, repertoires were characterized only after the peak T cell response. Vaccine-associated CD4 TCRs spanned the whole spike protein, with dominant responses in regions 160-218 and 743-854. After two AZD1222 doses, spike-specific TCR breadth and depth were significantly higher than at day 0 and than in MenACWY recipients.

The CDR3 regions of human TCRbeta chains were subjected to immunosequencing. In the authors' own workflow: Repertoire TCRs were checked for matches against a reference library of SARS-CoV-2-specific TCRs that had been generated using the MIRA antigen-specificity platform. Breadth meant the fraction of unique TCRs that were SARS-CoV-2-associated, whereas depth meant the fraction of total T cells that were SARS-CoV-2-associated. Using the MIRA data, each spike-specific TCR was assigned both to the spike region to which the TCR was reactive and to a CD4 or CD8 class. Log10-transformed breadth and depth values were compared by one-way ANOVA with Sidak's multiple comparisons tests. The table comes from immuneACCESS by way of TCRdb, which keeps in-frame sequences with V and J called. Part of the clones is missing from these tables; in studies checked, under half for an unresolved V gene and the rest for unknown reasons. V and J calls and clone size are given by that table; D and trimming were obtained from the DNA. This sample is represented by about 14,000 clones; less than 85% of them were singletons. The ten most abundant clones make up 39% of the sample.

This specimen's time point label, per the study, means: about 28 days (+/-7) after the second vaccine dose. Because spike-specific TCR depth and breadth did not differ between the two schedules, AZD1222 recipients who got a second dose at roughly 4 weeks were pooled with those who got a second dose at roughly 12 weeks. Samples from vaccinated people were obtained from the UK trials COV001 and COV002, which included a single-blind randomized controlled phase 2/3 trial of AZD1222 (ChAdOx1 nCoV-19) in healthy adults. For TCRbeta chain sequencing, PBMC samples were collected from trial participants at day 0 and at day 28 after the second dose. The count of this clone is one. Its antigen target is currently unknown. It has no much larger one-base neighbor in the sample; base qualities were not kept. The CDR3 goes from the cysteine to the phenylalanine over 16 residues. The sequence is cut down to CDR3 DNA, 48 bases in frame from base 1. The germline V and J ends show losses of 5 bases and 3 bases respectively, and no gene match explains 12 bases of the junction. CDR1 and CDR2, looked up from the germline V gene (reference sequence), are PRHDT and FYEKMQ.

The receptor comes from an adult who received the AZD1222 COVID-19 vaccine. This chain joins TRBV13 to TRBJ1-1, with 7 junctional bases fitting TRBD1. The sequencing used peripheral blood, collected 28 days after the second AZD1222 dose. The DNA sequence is TGTGCCAGCAGCGTCCGACAGGGAAGGGCGGACACTGAAGCTTTCTTT. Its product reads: CASSVRQGRADTEAFF.